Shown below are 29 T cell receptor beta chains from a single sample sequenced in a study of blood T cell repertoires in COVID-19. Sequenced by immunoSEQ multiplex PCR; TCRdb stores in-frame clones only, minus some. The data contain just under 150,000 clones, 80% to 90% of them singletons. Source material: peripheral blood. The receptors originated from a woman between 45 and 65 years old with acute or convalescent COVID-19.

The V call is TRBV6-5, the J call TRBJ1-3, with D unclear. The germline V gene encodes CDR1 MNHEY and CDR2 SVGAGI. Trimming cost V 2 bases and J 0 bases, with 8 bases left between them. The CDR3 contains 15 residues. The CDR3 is CASSYARSSGNTIYF. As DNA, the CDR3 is TGTGCCAGCAGTTACGCCCGGAGCTCTGGAAACACCATATATTTT.

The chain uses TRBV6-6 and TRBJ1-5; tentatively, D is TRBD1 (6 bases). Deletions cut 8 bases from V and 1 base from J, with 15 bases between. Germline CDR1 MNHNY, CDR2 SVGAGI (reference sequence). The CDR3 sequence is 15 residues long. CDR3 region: CASLRRQESNQPQHF. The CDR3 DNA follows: TGTGCCAGCCTCCGGAGACAGGAGAGCAATCAGCCCCAGCATTTT.

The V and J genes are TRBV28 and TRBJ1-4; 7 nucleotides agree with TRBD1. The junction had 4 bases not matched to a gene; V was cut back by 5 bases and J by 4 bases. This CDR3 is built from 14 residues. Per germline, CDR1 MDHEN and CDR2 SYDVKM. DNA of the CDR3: TGTGCCAGCAGTGCTGCAGGGGGTAATGAAAAACTGTTTTTT. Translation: CASSAAGGNEKLFF.

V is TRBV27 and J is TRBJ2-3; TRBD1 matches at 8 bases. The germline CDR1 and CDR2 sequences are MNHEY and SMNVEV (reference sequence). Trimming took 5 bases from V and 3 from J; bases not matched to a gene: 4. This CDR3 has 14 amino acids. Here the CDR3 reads CASSIGQGTDTQYF. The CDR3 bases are TGTGCCAGCAGTATCGGACAGGGTACAGATACGCAGTATTTT.

CDR3 residues: CASSTRLAGGYNEQFF. The DNA of the CDR3 is TGTGCCAGCAGCACCCGACTAGCGGGAGGATACAATGAGCAGTTCTTC. The V call is TRBV3-1 (or the pseudogene TRBV3-2), the J call TRBJ2-1, with 13 bases fitting TRBD2. The CDR3 sequence is 16 residues long. The germline V gene encodes CDR1 LGHDT and CDR2 YNNKEL (reference sequence). The ends lost 5 bases at V and 4 bases at J; junction bases unmatched: 5.

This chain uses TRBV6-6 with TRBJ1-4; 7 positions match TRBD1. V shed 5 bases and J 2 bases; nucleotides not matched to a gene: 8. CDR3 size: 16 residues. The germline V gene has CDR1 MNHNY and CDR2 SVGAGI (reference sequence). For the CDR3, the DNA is TGTGCCAGCAGTACGAATACGGGACAGACTAATGAAAAACTGTTTTTT. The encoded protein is CASSTNTGQTNEKLFF.

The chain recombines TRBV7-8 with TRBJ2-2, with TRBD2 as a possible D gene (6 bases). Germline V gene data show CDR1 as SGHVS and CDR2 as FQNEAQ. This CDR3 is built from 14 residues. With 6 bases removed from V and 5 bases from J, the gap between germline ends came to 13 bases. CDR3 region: CASRPDYSTGELFF. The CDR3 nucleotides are TGTGCCAGCAGACCGGACTATTCGACCGGGGAGCTGTTTTTT.

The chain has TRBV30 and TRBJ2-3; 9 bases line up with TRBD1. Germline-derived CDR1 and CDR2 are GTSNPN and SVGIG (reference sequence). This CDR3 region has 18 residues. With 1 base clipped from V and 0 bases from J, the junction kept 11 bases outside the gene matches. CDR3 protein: CAWSATYTGGGSTDTQYF. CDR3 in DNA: TGTGCCTGGAGTGCAACCTATACAGGGGGCGGAAGCACAGATACGCAGTATTTT.

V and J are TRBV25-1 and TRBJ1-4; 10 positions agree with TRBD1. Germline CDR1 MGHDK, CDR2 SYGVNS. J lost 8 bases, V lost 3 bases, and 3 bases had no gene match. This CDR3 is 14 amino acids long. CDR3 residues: CASSEDRGAEKLFF. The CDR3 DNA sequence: TGTGCCAGCAGTGAGGACAGGGGGGCCGAAAAACTGTTTTTT.

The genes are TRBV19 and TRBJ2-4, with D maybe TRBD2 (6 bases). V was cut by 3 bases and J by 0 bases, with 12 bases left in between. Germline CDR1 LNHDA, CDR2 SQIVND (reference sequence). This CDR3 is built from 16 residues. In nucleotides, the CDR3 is TGTGCCAGTAGTATTGGGAGCGGGCTAGCCAAAAACATTCAGTACTTC. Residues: CASSIGSGLAKNIQYF.

CDR3 in DNA: TGTGCCAGCAGTCCTGACAGGGGCTCTGGAAACACCATATATTTT. It translates to CASSPDRGSGNTIYF. The genes are TRBV6-5 and TRBJ1-3; TRBD1 matches at 8 bases. Germline trimming cut 5 bases from V and 0 bases from J; bases unmatched to any gene: 3. CDR3 length: 15 amino acids. CDR1 is MNHEY and CDR2 is SVGAGI in the germline V gene.

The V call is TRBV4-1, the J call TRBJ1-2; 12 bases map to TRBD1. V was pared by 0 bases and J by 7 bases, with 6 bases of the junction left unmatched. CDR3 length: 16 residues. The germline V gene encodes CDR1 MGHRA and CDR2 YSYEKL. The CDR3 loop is CASSQEGQGAVGGYTF. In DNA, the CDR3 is TGCGCCAGCAGCCAAGAGGGACAGGGGGCAGTCGGTGGCTACACCTTC.

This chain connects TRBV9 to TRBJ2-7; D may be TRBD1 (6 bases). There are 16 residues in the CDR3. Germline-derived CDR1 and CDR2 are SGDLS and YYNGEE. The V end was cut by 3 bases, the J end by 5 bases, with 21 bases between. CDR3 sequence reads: CASSAIVGAGLNEQYF. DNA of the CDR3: TGTGCCAGCAGCGCAATAGTGGGGGCAGGGCTGAACGAGCAGTACTTC.

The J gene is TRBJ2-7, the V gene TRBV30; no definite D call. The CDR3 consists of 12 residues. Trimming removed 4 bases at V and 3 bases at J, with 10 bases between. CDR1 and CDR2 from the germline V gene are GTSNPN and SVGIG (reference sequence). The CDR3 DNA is TGTGCCTGGACAGGTCCTTACTACGAGCAGTACTTC. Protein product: CAWTGPYYEQYF.

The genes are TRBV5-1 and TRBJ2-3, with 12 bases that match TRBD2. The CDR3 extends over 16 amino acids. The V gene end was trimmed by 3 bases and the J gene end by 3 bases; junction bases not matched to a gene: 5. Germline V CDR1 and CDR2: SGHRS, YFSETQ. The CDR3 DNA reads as TGCGCCAGCAGCTCCCTGACTAGCGGGAGTACAGATACGCAGTATTTT. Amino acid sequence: CASSSLTSGSTDTQYF.

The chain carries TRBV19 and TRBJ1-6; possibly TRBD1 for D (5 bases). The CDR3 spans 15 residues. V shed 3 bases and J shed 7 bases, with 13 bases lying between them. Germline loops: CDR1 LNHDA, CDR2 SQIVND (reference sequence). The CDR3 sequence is CASSISQPGNSPLHF. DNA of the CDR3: TGTGCCAGTAGTATTTCCCAGCCAGGGAATTCACCCCTCCACTTT. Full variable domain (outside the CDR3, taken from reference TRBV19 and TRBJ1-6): DGGITQSPKYLFRKEGQNVTLSCEQNLNHDAMYWYRQDPGQGLRLIYYSQIVNDFQKGDIAEGYSVSREKKESFPLTVTSAQKNPTAFYLCASSISQPGNSPLHFGNGTRLTVT.

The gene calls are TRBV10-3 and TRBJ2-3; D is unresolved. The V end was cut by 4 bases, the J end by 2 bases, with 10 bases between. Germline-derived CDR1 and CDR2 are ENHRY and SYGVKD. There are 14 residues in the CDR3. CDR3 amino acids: CAISAGAYTDTQYF. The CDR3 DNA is TGTGCCATCAGTGCAGGCGCCTACACAGATACGCAGTATTTT.

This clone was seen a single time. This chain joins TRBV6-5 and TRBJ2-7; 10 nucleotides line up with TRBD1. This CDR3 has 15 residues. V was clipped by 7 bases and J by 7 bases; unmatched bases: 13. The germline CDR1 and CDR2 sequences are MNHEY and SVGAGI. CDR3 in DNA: TGTGCCAGCACTAAAGGCCGGGACAGGGGCCGGGAGCAGTACTTC. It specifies CASTKGRDRGREQYF.

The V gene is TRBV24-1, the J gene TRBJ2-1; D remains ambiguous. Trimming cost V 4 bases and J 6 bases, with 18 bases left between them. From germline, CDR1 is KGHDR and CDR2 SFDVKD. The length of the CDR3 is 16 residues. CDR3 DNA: TGTGCCACCAGTGACTCAGGCCAACCTCCGGCCAATGAGCAGTTCTTC. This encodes CATSDSGQPPANEQFF.

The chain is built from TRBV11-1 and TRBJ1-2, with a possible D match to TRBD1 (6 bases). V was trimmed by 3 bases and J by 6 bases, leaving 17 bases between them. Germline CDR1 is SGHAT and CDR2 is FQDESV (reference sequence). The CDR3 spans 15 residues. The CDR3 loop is CASSFTGTVLNGYTF. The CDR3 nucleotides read TGTGCCAGCAGCTTCACAGGGACCGTGCTGAATGGCTACACCTTC.

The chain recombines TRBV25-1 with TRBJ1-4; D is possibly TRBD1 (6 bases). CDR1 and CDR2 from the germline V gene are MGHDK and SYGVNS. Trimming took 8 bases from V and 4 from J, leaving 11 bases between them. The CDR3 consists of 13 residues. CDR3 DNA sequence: TGTGCCAGCGGGGGACACTATAATGAAAAACTGTTTTTT. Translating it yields CASGGHYNEKLFF. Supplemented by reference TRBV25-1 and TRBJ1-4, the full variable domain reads EADIYQTPRYLVIGTGKKITLECSQTMGHDKMYWYQQDPGMELHLIHYSYGVNSTEKGDLSSESTVSRIRTEHFPLTLESARPSHTSQYLCASGGHYNEKLFFGSGTQLSVL.

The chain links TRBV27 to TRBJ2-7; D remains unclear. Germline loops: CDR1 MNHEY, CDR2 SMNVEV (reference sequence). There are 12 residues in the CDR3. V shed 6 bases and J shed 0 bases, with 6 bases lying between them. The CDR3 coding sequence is TGTGCCAGCAGACCGAGCTCCTACGAGCAGTACTTC. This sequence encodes CASRPSSYEQYF.

CDR3 bases: TGTGCCAGTAGTCCACTCCGAGGGACAGGGGTTGAAGCTTTCTTT. Translating it yields CASSPLRGTGVEAFF. The chain uses TRBV19 and TRBJ1-1; 10 bases map to TRBD1. J gave up 7 bases and V 5 bases, and 10 bases lay outside the gene matches. Germline V CDR1 and CDR2: LNHDA, SQIVND (reference sequence). The CDR3 totals 15 residues.

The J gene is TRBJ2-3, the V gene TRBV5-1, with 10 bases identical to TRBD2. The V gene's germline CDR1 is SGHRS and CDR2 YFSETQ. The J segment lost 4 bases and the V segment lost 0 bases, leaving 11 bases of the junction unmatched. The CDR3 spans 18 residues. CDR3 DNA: TGCGCCAGCAGCTTGGCCCCAGCGGGAGGGCCCGGGGCAGATACGCAGTATTTT. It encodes CASSLAPAGGPGADTQYF. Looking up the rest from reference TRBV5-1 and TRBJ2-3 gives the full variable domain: KAGVTQTPRYLIKTRGQQVTLSCSPISGHRSVSWYQQTPGQGLQFLFEYFSETQRNKGNFPGRFSGRQFSNSRSEMNVSTLELGDSALYLCASSLAPAGGPGADTQYFGPGTRLTVL.

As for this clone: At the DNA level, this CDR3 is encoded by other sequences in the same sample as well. CDR3 region: CSARRNTEAFF. DNA of the CDR3: TGCAGTGCTAGGCGGAACACTGAAGCTTTCTTT. The chain links TRBV20-1 to TRBJ1-1; the D is unclear. Trimming took 3 bases from V and 1 from J, leaving 3 bases between them. The CDR3 covers 11 residues. CDR1 is DFQATT and CDR2 is SNEGSKA in the germline V gene (reference sequence).

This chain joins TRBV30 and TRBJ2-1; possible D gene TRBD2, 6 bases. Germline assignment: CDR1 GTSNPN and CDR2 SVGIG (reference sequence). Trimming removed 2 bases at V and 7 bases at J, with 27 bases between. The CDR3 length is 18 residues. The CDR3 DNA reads TGTGCCTGGAGTCCACGGGCGGGCGGACGACCGGCGGGGAATGAGCAGTTCTTC. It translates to CAWSPRAGGRPAGNEQFF.

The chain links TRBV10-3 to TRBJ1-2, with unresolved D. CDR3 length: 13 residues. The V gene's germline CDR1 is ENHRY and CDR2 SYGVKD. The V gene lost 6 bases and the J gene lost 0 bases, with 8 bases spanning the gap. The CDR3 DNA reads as TGTGCCATCAGCGGAGAGTCTAACTATGGCTACACCTTC. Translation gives CAISGESNYGYTF.

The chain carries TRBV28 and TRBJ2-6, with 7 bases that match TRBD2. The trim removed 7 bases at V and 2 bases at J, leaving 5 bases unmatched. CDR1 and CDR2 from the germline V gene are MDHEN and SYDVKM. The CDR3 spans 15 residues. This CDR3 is CASTRGVTGANVLTF. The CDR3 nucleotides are TGTGCCAGCACTCGGGGGGTAACTGGGGCCAACGTCCTGACTTTC.

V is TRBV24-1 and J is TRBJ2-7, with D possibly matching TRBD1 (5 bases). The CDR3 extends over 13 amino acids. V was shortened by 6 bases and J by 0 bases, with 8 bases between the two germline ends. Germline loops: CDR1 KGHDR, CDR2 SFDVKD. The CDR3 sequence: CATSTDSSYEQYF. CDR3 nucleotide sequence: TGTGCCACCAGTACAGACAGCTCCTACGAGCAGTACTTC.